These 32 T cell receptor beta chains came from one sample sequenced in a study of cytomegalovirus exposure and HLA in healthy donors. PCR employed 60 Vbeta and 13 Jbeta primers. Clones were sequenced by immunoSEQ multiplex PCR, and TCRdb holds only the in-frame ones, with some missing. This sample has 120,000 to 150,000 clones; over 80% occur once, and the top ten carry 2.9%. Sequenced: PBMCs. All receptors come from a woman aged 30 to 39 in good health and CMV-seronegative.

V usage is TRBV28 and J usage is TRBJ2-2; tentative D call: TRBD2 (5 bases). V was cut by 6 bases and J by 6 bases, with 8 bases left in between. From germline, CDR1 is MDHEN and CDR2 SYDVKM. This CDR3 is 12 amino acids long. The CDR3 is CASSSAAGELFF. The CDR3 nucleotides read TGTGCCAGCAGCTCAGCGGCCGGGGAGCTGTTTTTT.

This clone appeared a few times. This sequence joins TRBV25-1 and TRBJ2-2; unclear D gene. There are 17 residues in the CDR3. Trimming removed 4 bases from V and 4 bases from J, with 19 bases in between. Germline V lookup: CDR1 MGHDK, CDR2 SYGVNS. The CDR3 DNA reads as TGTGCCAGCAGTGGACTGCCTCGAGAGAGCCGCACCGGGGAGCTGTTTTTT. Its protein is CASSGLPRESRTGELFF.

This chain links TRBV6-4 with TRBJ2-3, with unresolved D. V was shortened by 4 bases and J by 0 bases, with 5 bases between the two germline ends. The length of the CDR3 is 13 residues. Germline V gene sequence: CDR1 MRHNA, CDR2 SNTAGT. The CDR3 here is CASSVSSTDTQYF. In DNA form, the CDR3 reads TGTGCCAGCAGTGTTAGTAGCACAGATACGCAGTATTTT.

The J gene is TRBJ2-3, the V gene TRBV7-9; D gene ambiguous. Germline V CDR1 and CDR2: SEHNR, FQNEAQ (reference sequence). This CDR3 contains 11 residues. V lost 8 bases, J lost 4 bases, and 7 bases lay in between. The CDR3 sequence is CASGVSDTQYF. The CDR3 nucleotides read TGTGCCAGCGGAGTGTCAGATACGCAGTATTTT.

The J gene is TRBJ2-1, the V gene TRBV6-5; TRBD1 might be the D (5 bases). From germline, CDR1 is MNHEY and CDR2 SVGAGI. Trimming stripped 8 bases from V and 7 bases from J, with 15 bases between. This CDR3 comprises 13 residues. The CDR3 is CASRTYRGNEQFF. The CDR3 coding sequence is TGTGCCAGCCGGACATACCGAGGTAATGAGCAGTTCTTC.

The V gene is TRBV2, the J gene TRBJ1-6; no reliable D call. Germline V CDR1 and CDR2: SNHLY, FYNNEI. V dropped 5 bases and J dropped 5 bases, with 4 bases sitting between them. The CDR3 is 12 amino acids. This CDR3 is CASSQNNSPLHF. CDR3 DNA sequence: TGTGCCAGCAGTCAGAATAATTCACCCCTCCACTTT.

This clone was seen only a few times. The chain couples TRBV30 to TRBJ2-1, with D possibly TRBD1 on 6 matching bases. Trimming shortened V by 1 base and J by 2 bases, and 15 bases separated the two germline ends. This CDR3 comprises 16 residues. Germline CDR1 GTSNPN, CDR2 SVGIG (reference sequence). The CDR3 region is CAWSAPGQRPYNEQFF. The CDR3 nucleotides read TGTGCCTGGAGTGCCCCGGGACAAAGACCCTACAATGAGCAGTTCTTC.

The rearrangement links TRBV29-1 to TRBJ1-1, with 9 bases matching TRBD1. With 4 bases clipped from V and 4 bases from J, the junction kept 4 bases outside the gene matches. The CDR3 sequence is 13 residues long. Germline-derived CDR1 and CDR2 are SQVTM and ANQGSEA. The CDR3 bases are TGCAGCGTTGCCCAGGACAGGGGCACTGAAGCTTTCTTT. The encoded protein is CSVAQDRGTEAFF. The full variable domain, its missing parts supplied by reference TRBV29-1 and TRBJ1-1, is SAVISQKPSRDICQRGTSLTIQCQVDSQVTMMFWYRQQPGQSLTLIATANQGSEATYESGFVIDKFPISRPNLTFSTLTVSNMSPEDSSIYLCSVAQDRGTEAFFGQGTRLTVV.

V usage is TRBV28 and J usage is TRBJ2-5; D is unclear. CDR1 MDHEN and CDR2 SYDVKM come from the germline V gene. Trimming left V 3 bases short and J 2 bases short, with 10 bases between. The CDR3 contains 14 residues. As DNA, the CDR3 is TGTGCCAGCAGTTTTGATCTGCGGCAAGAGACCCAGTACTTC. Translation: CASSFDLRQETQYF.

This clone occurred a few times. This rearrangement joins TRBV28 to TRBJ1-6; 7 nucleotides align to TRBD1. The CDR3 has 18 residues. After removal of 3 bases from V and 0 bases from J, the junction contained 8 bases not matched to a gene. In germline, CDR1 is MDHEN, CDR2 SYDVKM. The CDR3 is CASSFRQGLGSYNSPLHF. CDR3 DNA: TGTGCCAGCAGTTTTCGACAGGGCCTTGGCTCCTATAATTCACCCCTCCACTTT.

The chain uses TRBV7-9 and TRBJ1-5, with a weak D call TRBD1 (6 bases). The CDR3 loop spans 17 amino acids. V dropped 4 bases and J dropped 3 bases, with 19 bases sitting between them. Germline CDR1 SEHNR, CDR2 FQNEAQ (reference sequence). The CDR3 DNA reads TGTGCCAGCAGCTCATGGGAACAGGGCTCTCTCAATCAGCCCCAGCATTTT. Translation gives CASSSWEQGSLNQPQHF.

The chain joins TRBV7-8 to TRBJ2-7; weak D call: TRBD2 (6 bases). Germline V gene data show CDR1 as SGHVS and CDR2 as FQNEAQ. The CDR3 is 14 amino acids. Trimming stripped 0 bases from V and 4 bases from J, with 10 bases between. The CDR3 sequence: CASSLARLAYEQYF. CDR3 nucleotides: TGTGCCAGCAGCTTAGCAAGGCTAGCGTACGAGCAGTACTTC.

This chain uses TRBV12-5 with TRBJ2-3; tentatively, D is TRBD2 (7 bases). Germline assignment: CDR1 LGHNT and CDR2 FRNRAP. Trimming took off 2 bases at V and 6 bases at J, with 15 bases between the two ends. CDR3 length: 15 residues. CDR3 sequence: CASGLITGGRDTQYF. The CDR3, as DNA: TGTGCTAGTGGTTTGATAACGGGGGGCCGGGATACGCAGTATTTT.

This chain joins TRBV7-9 and TRBJ2-3, with D maybe TRBD1 (5 bases). V was trimmed by 3 bases and J by 3 bases, leaving 10 bases between them. This CDR3 has 14 amino acids. Germline V gene data show CDR1 as SEHNR and CDR2 as FQNEAQ (reference sequence). For the CDR3, the DNA is TGTGCCAGCAGCTTGAGGTCAGGGACAGATACGCAGTATTTT. Translating gives CASSLRSGTDTQYF.

Of note for this clone: Relative to the germline gene, one junction end is altered; a read error may explain this. The sample carries other DNA sequences with the same CDR3. This rearrangement joins TRBV5-1 to TRBJ2-5, with a tentative D call TRBD1 (5 bases). The CDR3 runs 13 residues. Germline assignment: CDR1 SGHRS and CDR2 YFSETQ. The CDR3 loop reads CASSQGSFETQYF. The CDR3 region has the DNA TGTGCCAGCAGCCAGGGTTCTTTCGAGACCCAGTACTTC.

A word on this clone: The sample has other DNA sequences that encode this CDR3 too. This chain links TRBV7-2 with TRBJ2-5, with TRBD1 as a possible D gene (6 bases). V was trimmed by 1 base and J by 1 base, leaving 7 bases between them. The V gene's germline CDR1 is SGHTA and CDR2 FQGNSA. The CDR3 runs 14 residues. The CDR3 here is CASSLDRVQETQYF. The CDR3 DNA reads as TGTGCCAGCAGCTTAGACAGGGTCCAAGAGACCCAGTACTTC.

This chain connects TRBV7-2 to TRBJ2-7; a possible D gene is TRBD2 (6 bases). Trimming removed 4 bases from V and 4 bases from J, with 14 bases in between. The CDR3 is made up of 14 amino acids. CDR1 and CDR2 from the germline V gene are SGHTA and FQGNSA. The CDR3 DNA sequence: TGTGCCAGCAGCTCAAGTTGGAGGGGATACGAGCAGTACTTC. It is translated as CASSSSWRGYEQYF. Supplemented by reference TRBV7-2 and TRBJ2-7, the full variable domain reads GAGVSQSPSNKVTEKGKDVELRCDPISGHTALYWYRQSLGQGLEFLIYFQGNSAPDKSGLPSDRFSAERTGGSVSTLTIQRTQQEDSAVYLCASSSSWRGYEQYFGPGTRLTVT.

The gene calls are TRBV7-2 and TRBJ1-2, with 8 positions matching TRBD1. Looked up from germline, CDR1 is SGHTA and CDR2 is FQGNSA. This CDR3 contains 17 residues. V was clipped by 1 base and J by 8 bases; unmatched bases: 15. DNA for the CDR3: TGTGCCAGCAGCTTAGTTTGGGCCCCCGGACAGGGTGGCGGCTACACCTTC. The encoded protein is CASSLVWAPGQGGGYTF.

The chain carries TRBV6-6 and TRBJ1-5; the D is unclear. V lost 5 bases to trimming and J lost 3 bases, with 17 bases between them. There are 16 residues in the CDR3. CDR1 and CDR2 from the germline V gene are MNHNY and SVGAGI (reference sequence). CDR3 residues: CASSRPRGPLNQPQHF. The CDR3 DNA reads TGTGCCAGCAGTCGCCCGAGAGGTCCGCTCAATCAGCCCCAGCATTTT.

The chain has TRBV6-1 and TRBJ1-1; TRBD1 matches at 7 bases. Trimming took 2 bases from V and 3 from J; bases not matched to a gene: 6. The germline CDR1 and CDR2 sequences are MNHNS and SASEGT. This CDR3 comprises 15 residues. For the CDR3, the DNA is TGTGCCAGCAGTGAACACGGACAGGTGGACACTGAAGCTTTCTTT. Its protein product is CASSEHGQVDTEAFF.

The chain combines TRBV19 with TRBJ2-7; 14 bases are shared with TRBD2. The V segment lost 4 bases and the J segment 6 bases; nucleotides outside the gene matches: 5. Germline V gives CDR1 LNHDA, CDR2 SQIVND (reference sequence). The CDR3 runs to 15 residues. The chain's CDR3 is CASSTGTSGRGEQYF. CDR3 nucleotides: TGTGCCAGTAGTACTGGGACTAGCGGGAGAGGCGAGCAGTACTTC.

This clone showed up just once. This chain uses TRBV28 with TRBJ2-1; 8 bases agree with TRBD2. The CDR3 contains 14 residues. The germline V gene has CDR1 MDHEN and CDR2 SYDVKM. V was clipped by 6 bases and J by 2 bases; unmatched bases: 3. The DNA of the CDR3 is TGTGCCAGCAGAACTAGCGGAACCTACAATGAGCAGTTCTTC. Translation gives CASRTSGTYNEQFF.

The table lists this clone with a count of one. The chain recombines TRBV11-2 with TRBJ2-7; no reliable D call. V shed 1 base and J shed 7 bases, with 8 bases lying between them. This CDR3 contains 12 residues. CDR1 and CDR2 (germline): SGHAT, FQNNGV. Here the CDR3 reads CASSLGTEEQYF. In DNA, the CDR3 is TGTGCCAGCAGCTTAGGCACTGAGGAGCAGTACTTC.

The J gene is TRBJ2-3, the V gene TRBV10-3; D might be TRBD1 (5 bases). Deletions cut 0 bases from V and 3 bases from J, with 10 bases between. Germline V gives CDR1 ENHRY, CDR2 SYGVKD. The length of the CDR3 is 15 residues. CDR3 sequence: CAISESTVRTDTQYF. The CDR3 DNA follows: TGTGCCATCAGTGAGTCGACAGTCAGAACAGATACGCAGTATTTT.

The chain employs TRBV10-3 and TRBJ2-3; the match to TRBD2 covers 8 bases. Germline V CDR1 and CDR2: ENHRY, SYGVKD. The CDR3 has 14 amino acids. Trimming cost V 4 bases and J 4 bases; bases outside gene matches: 4. Written as DNA, the CDR3 is TGTGCCATCAGTGTTCGGGAGGGGGCAGATACGCAGTATTTT. The encoded protein is CAISVREGADTQYF.

The J gene is TRBJ2-3, the V gene TRBV6-5, with D hard to call. This CDR3 region has 14 residues. V was clipped by 2 bases and J by 5 bases, with 11 bases between them. The germline V gene has CDR1 MNHEY and CDR2 SVGAGI. In DNA, the CDR3 is TGTGCCAGCAGTTACCTACAGAGTGAAGATACGCAGTATTTT. It encodes CASSYLQSEDTQYF.

The chain recombines TRBV27 with TRBJ1-2; no clear D. The CDR3 totals 13 residues. Germline CDR1 is MNHEY and CDR2 is SMNVEV (reference sequence). Trimming left V 6 bases short and J 0 bases short, with 8 bases between. The CDR3 DNA reads as TGTGCCAGCAGCATGACACCTAACTATGGCTACACCTTC. This codes for CASSMTPNYGYTF.

The V call is TRBV10-3, the J call TRBJ2-1, with 10 bases that match TRBD2. The CDR3 covers 15 residues. V lost 5 bases, J lost 2 bases, and 3 bases stayed unmatched. The germline CDR1 and CDR2 sequences are ENHRY and SYGVKD. The CDR3 DNA follows: TGTGCCATCAGTACCGGGACTAGCGCCTACAATGAGCAGTTCTTC. Its translation: CAISTGTSAYNEQFF.

This clone appeared once. V is TRBV7-8 and J is TRBJ2-1; 14 bases line up with TRBD2. This CDR3 contains 18 residues. Germline-derived CDR1 and CDR2 are SGHVS and FQNEAQ. J was trimmed by 4 bases and V by 5 bases; bases with no gene match: 10. The CDR3 region has the DNA TGTGCCAGCAGCACCGGGACTAGCGGGAGTCTCCCTTACAATGAGCAGTTCTTC. This sequence encodes CASSTGTSGSLPYNEQFF.

Of note for this clone: One end of the junction is discordant with germline, which a read error may explain. The CDR3 is CASSEVNRDKKRF. The CDR3 DNA follows: TGTGCCAGCAGTGAAGTTAACCGGGACAAAAAAAGGTTC. The chain couples TRBV2 to TRBJ2-4; the D gene is possibly TRBD1 (6 bases). This CDR3 spans 13 amino acids. CDR1 SNHLY and CDR2 FYNNEI come from the germline V gene.

The chain uses TRBV6-4 and TRBJ2-5; the D gene is possibly TRBD1 (6 bases). The end of the DNA fits TRBJ2-7 better, so the J call may be wrong. The CDR3 sequence is 14 residues long. Germline V lookup: CDR1 MRHNA, CDR2 SNTAGT. The CDR3 DNA follows: TGTGCCAGCAGTCACCGGGACACATCCTACGAGCAGTACTTC. Translated: CASSHRDTSYEQYF.

The chain recombines TRBV19 with TRBJ1-5; D not certain. CDR3 size: 14 residues. Germline-derived CDR1 and CDR2 are LNHDA and SQIVND (reference sequence). V lost 3 bases and J lost 7, with 13 bases in between. CDR3 sequence (DNA): TGTGCCAGTAGTATGGGAGGGAATGTACAGCCCCAGCATTTT. Translation: CASSMGGNVQPQHF.